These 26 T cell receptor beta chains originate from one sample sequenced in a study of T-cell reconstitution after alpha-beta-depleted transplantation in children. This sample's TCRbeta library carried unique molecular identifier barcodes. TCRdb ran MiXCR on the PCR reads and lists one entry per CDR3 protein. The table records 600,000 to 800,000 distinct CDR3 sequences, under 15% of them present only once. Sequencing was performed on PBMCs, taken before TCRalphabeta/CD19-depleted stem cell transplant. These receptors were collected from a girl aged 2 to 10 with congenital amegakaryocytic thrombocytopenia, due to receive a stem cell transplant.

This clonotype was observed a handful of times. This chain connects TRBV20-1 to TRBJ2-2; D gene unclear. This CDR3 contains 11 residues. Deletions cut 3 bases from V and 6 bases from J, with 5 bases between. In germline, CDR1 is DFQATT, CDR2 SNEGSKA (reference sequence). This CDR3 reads CSASSAGELFF. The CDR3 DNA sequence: TGCAGTGCTAGTTCCGCCGGGGAGCTGTTTTTT.

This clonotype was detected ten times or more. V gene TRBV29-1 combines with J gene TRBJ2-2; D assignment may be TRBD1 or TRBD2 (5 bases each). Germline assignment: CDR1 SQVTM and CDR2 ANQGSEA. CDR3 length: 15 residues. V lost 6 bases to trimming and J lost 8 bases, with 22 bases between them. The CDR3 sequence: CSVMGPAAVMGELFF. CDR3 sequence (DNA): TGCAGCGTCATGGGACCAGCCGCGGTGATGGGGGAGCTGTTTTTT.

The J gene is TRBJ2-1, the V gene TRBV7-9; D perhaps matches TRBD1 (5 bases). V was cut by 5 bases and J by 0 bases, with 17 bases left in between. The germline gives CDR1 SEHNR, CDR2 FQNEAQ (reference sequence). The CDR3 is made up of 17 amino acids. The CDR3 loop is CASSKGATASSYNEQFF. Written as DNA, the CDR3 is TGTGCCAGCAGCAAAGGGGCGACAGCAAGCTCCTACAATGAGCAGTTCTTC.

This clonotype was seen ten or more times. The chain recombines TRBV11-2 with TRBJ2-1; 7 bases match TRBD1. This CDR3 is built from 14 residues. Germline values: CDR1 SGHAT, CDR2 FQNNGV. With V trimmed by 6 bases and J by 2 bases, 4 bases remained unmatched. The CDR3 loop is CASRTDRAYNEQFF. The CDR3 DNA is TGTGCCAGCAGAACCGACAGGGCCTACAATGAGCAGTTCTTC.

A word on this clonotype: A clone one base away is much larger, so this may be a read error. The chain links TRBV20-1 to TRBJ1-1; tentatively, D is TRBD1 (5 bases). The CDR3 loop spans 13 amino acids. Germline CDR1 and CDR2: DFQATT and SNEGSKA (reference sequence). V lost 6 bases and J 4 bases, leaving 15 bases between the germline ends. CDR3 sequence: CSAEPLGPTEAFF. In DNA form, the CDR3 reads TGCAGTGCGGAACCCTTGGGGCCCACTGAAGCTTTCTTT.

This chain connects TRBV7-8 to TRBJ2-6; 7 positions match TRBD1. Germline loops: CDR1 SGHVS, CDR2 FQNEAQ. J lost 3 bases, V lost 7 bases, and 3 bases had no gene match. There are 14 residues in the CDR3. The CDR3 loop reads CASKGASGANVLTF. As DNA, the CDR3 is TGTGCCAGCAAGGGGGCGAGTGGGGCCAACGTCCTGACTTTC. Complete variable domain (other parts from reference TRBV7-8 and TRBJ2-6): GAGVSQSPRYKVAKRGQDVALRCDPISGHVSLFWYQQALGQGPEFLTYFQNEAQLDKSGLPSDRFFAERPEGSVSTLKIQRTQQEDSAVYLCASKGASGANVLTFGAGSRLTVL.

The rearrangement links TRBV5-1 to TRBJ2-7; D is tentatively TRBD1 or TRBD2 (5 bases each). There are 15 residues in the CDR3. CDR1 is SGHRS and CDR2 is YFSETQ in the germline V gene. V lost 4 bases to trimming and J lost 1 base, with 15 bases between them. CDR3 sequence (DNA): TGCGCCAGCAGCGTTGGGGCAGGAGGATCCTACGAGCAGTACTTC. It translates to CASSVGAGGSYEQYF.

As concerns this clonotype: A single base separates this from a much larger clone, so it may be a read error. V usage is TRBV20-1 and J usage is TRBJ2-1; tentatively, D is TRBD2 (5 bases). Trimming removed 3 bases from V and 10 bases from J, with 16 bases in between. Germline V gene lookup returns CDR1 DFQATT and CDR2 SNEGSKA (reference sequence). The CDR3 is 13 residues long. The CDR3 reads CSARAEGLKEQFF. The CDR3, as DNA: TGCAGTGCTAGGGCTGAGGGTCTCAAGGAGCAGTTCTTC.

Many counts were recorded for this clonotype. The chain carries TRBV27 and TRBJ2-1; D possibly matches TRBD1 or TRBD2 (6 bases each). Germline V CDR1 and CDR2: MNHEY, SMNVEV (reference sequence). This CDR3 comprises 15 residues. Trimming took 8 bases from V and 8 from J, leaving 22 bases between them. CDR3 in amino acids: CASLRSGADTDEQFF. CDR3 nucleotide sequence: TGTGCCAGCCTTCGCTCGGGGGCGGACACCGATGAGCAGTTCTTC.

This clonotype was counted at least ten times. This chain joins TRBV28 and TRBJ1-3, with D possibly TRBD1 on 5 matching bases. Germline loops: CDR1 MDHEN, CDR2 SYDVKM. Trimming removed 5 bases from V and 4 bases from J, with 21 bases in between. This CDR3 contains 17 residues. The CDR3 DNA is TGTGCCAGCAGTCCCACTGGGGGAGGAGGTTACGGAAACACCATATATTTT. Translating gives CASSPTGGGGYGNTIYF.

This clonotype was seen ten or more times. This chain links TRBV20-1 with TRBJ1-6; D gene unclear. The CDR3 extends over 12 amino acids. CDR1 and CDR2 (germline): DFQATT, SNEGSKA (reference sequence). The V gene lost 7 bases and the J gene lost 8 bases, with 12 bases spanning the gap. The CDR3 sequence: CSVTRGDSPLHF. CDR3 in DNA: TGCAGTGTGACCCGTGGGGATTCACCCCTCCACTTT.

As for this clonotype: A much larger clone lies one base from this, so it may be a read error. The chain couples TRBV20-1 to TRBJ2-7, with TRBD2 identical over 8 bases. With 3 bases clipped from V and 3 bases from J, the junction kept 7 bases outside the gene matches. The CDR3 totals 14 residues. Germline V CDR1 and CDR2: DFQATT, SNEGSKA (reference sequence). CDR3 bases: TGCAGTGCTAGCTTCAGCGGGAGTCGCTACGAGCAGTACTTC. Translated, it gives CSASFSGSRYEQYF.

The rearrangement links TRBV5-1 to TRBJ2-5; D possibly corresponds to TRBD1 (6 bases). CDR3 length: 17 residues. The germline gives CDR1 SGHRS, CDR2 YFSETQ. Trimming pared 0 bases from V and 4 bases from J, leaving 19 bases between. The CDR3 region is CASSLGGRPGLPETQYF. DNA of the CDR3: TGCGCCAGCAGCTTGGGGGGGCGTCCCGGCCTCCCAGAGACCCAGTACTTC. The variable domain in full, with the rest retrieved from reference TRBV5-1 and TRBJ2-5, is KAGVTQTPRYLIKTRGQQVTLSCSPISGHRSVSWYQQTPGQGLQFLFEYFSETQRNKGNFPGRFSGRQFSNSRSEMNVSTLELGDSALYLCASSLGGRPGLPETQYFGPGTRLLVL.

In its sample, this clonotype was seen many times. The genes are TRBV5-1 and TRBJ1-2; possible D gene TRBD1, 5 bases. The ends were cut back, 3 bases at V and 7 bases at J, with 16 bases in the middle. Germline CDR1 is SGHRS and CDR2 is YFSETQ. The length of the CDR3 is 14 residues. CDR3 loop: CASSSGTASGGYTF. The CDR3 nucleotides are TGCGCCAGCAGCTCCGGGACCGCTAGTGGTGGCTACACCTTC. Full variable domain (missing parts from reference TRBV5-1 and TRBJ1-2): KAGVTQTPRYLIKTRGQQVTLSCSPISGHRSVSWYQQTPGQGLQFLFEYFSETQRNKGNFPGRFSGRQFSNSRSEMNVSTLELGDSALYLCASSSGTASGGYTFGSGTRLTVV.

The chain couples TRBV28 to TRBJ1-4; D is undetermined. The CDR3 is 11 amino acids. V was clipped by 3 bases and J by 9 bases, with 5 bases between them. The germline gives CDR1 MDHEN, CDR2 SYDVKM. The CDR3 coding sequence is TGTGCCAGCAGTTTTTTTCAAAAACTGTTTTTT. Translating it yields CASSFFQKLFF.

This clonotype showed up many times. For the CDR3, the DNA is TGTGCCAGCAGTTCCCCTTTTCTGCGGCTCCAAGAGACCCAGTACTTC. It translates to CASSSPFLRLQETQYF. This chain connects TRBV12-3 or TRBV12-4 to TRBJ2-5; the D is unclear. V was clipped by 4 bases and J by 1 base, with 16 bases between them. The CDR3 loop spans 16 amino acids.

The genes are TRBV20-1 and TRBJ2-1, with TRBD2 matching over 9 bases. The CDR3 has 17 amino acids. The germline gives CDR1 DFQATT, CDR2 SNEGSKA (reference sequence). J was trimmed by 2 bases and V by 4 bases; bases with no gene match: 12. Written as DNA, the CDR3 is TGCAGTGCTACCTCCCTTAGCGGGAGAGATCCCTACAATGAGCAGTTCTTC. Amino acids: CSATSLSGRDPYNEQFF.

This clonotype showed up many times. The CDR3 loop reads CASSDTVRFGELFF. Here the CDR3 DNA reads TGTGCCAGCAGCGACACGGTTCGCTTCGGGGAGCTGTTTTTT. This chain joins TRBV28 and TRBJ2-2; D remains unclear. The V gene lost 6 bases and the J gene lost 7 bases, with 15 bases spanning the gap. Germline V CDR1 and CDR2: MDHEN, SYDVKM. The CDR3 extends over 14 amino acids.

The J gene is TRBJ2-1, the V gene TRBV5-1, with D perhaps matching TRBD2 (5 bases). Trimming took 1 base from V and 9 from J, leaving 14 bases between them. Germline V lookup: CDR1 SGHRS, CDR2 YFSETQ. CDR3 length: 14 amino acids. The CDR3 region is CASSLQRGLGEQFF. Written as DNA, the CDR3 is TGCGCCAGCAGCTTGCAGCGTGGACTGGGTGAGCAGTTCTTC.

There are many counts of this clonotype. CDR3 DNA: TGCAGTGCTAGAGACGCGCGGGAGGGTCAAGAGACCCAGTACTTC. Protein product: CSARDAREGQETQYF. The chain uses TRBV20-1 and TRBJ2-5; TRBD2 matches at 9 bases. The CDR3 consists of 15 residues. Unmatched junction bases numbered 4, after V lost 0 bases and J lost 2 bases. Germline V CDR1 and CDR2: DFQATT, SNEGSKA (reference sequence).

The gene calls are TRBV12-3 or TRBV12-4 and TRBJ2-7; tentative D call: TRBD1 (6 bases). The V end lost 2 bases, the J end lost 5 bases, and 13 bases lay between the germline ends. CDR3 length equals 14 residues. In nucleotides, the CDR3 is TGTGCCAGCAGTTTACGCGGGCCAGGGGACGAGCAGTACTTC. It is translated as CASSLRGPGDEQYF.

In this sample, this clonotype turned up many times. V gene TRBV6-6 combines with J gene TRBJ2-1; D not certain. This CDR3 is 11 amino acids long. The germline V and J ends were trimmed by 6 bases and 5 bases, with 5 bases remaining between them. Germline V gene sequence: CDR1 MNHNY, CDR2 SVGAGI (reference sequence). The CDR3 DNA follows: TGTGCCAGCAGATCCGACAATGAGCAGTTCTTC. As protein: CASRSDNEQFF.

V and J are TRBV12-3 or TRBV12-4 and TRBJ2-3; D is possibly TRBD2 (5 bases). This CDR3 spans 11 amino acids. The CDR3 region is CASAISDTQYF. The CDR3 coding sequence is TGTGCTAGCGCGATCTCTGATACGCAGTATTTT.

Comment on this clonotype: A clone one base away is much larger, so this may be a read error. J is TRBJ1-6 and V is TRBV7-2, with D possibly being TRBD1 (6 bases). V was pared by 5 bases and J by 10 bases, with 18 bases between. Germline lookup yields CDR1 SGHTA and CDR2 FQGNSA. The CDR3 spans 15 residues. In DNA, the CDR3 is TGTGCCAGCAGCCTTACGAGCGGGGGCCGGTCACCCCTCCACTTT. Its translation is CASSLTSGGRSPLHF.

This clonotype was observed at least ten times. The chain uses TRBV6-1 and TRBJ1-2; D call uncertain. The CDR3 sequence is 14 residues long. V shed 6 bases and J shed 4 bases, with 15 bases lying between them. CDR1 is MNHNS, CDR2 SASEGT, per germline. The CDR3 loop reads CASSPMEATYGYTF. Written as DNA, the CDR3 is TGTGCCAGCAGCCCGATGGAAGCTACCTATGGCTACACCTTC.

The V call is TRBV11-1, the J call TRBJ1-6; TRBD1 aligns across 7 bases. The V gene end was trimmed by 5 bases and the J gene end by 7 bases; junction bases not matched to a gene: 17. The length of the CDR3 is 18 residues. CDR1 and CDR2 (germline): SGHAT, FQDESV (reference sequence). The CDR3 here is CASSPMTGLLLRNSPLHF. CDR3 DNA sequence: TGTGCCAGCAGCCCGATGACAGGGTTGCTTCTTAGGAATTCACCCCTCCACTTT.